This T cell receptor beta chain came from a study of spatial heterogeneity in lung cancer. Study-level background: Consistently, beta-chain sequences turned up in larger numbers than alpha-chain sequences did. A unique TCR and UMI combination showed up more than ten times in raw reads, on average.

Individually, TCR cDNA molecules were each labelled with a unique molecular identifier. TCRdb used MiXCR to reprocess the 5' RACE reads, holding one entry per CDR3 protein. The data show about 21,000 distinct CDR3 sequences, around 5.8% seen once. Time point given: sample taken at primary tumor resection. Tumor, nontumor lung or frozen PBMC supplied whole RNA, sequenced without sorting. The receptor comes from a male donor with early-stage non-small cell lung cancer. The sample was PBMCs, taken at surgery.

The DNA for the CDR3 is TGCGCCAGCAGCTTGGGGGATAGCGGGAGGTCCACAGATACGCAGTATTTT. It specifies CASSLGDSGRSTDTQYF. This chain links TRBV5-1 with TRBJ2-3; 10 bases match TRBD2. V shed 0 bases, J shed 2 bases, and the junction held 6 bases outside the gene matches. From germline, CDR1 is SGHRS and CDR2 YFSETQ. The CDR3 consists of 17 residues.